The TCR beta chain described here comes from a study of blood T cell repertoires in COVID-19. For the study at large: COVID-19 samples from acute and convalescent phases originated in the United States, Italy and Spain. T cells, B-cell-depleted T cells, or PBMCs supplied cDNA or gDNA.

With regard to this clone: An end of the junction differs from the germline gene, which may be a read error.

The repertoire was sequenced with immunoSEQ multiplex PCR; TCRdb's copy has only in-frame clones and lacks some. This table holds about 310,000 clones, around 87% found once. The receptor was isolated from a man in his fifties or sixties with active or convalescent COVID-19. The sample comprised peripheral blood.

The DNA for the CDR3 is TGTGCCAGTAGTATAGAGAGGACAGGGGGAGCCCCCTCCGACGAGCAGTACTTC. Its translation: CASSIERTGGAPSDEQYF. The chain is built from TRBV19 and TRBJ2-7, with 10 positions matching TRBD1. The CDR3 totals 18 residues. Germline CDR1 reads LNHDA; CDR2 reads SQIVND (reference sequence).